Listed below are T cell receptor beta chains from one sample, sequenced in a study of cytomegalovirus exposure and HLA in healthy donors. Only in-frame clones appear in the TCRdb table, and some are missing; sequencing was by immunoSEQ multiplex PCR. The sample has about 180,000 clones; around 80% are singletons. The sequenced material came from PBMCs. These receptor sequences come from a girl aged 10-17 years in good health and CMV-seropositive. CDR3s leave out the opening cysteine and the closing phenylalanine or tryptophan. A D gene is named only where the DNA matches it firmly. Not all rows give a size; the values are once, few, many and, for expanded clones, a class.

j_call | d_call | clone_size | v_call | cdr3_aa
TRBJ2-2 | TRBD2 | once | TRBV5-6 | ASSLRRTSGTTGELF
TRBJ2-3 | TRBD2 | . | TRBV5-4 | ASSKRLAASTDTQY
TRBJ2-7 | . | . | TRBV27 | ASRLAAAVSEQY
TRBJ2-7 | . | . | TRBV14 | ASSLAPGPPSYEQY
TRBJ1-1 | . | few | TRBV7-3 | ASSSQAGGNTEAF
TRBJ2-5 | . | . | TRBV4-1 | ASSQDVRGRETQY
TRBJ2-7 | TRBD1 | . | TRBV5-1 | ASSPGQEMSSYEQY
TRBJ2-7 | TRBD1 | . | TRBV11-2 | ASSLETGWAIPYEQY
TRBJ2-2 | TRBD1 | . | TRBV5-1 | ASSLVPGQGALRELF
TRBJ2-6 | . | . | TRBV7-9 | ASSRLDFSGANVLT
TRBJ2-7 | . | once | TRBV6-5 | ASSDRPFSYEQY
TRBJ1-1 | . | . | TRBV7-9 | ASSLLAEAF
TRBJ1-1 | . | . | TRBV19 | ASSQDSYHTEAF
TRBJ1-2 | . | few | TRBV30 | AWNQGATSYT
TRBJ2-3 | TRBD2 | . | TRBV7-2 | ASSSGLAGGTDTQY
TRBJ2-4 | . | once | TRBV11-2 | ASSSWGLGDKNIQY
TRBJ2-7 | TRBD1 | . | TRBV18 | ASSTGQGTGVYEQY
TRBJ2-2 | TRBD2 | . | TRBV27 | ASSKFSGRVTGELF
TRBJ1-5 | . | . | TRBV28 | ASKELQAPFFNQPQH
TRBJ2-7 | . | once | TRBV11-2 | ASSPKDRIHEQY
TRBJ2-1 | . | . | TRBV2 | ASSEASAWF
TRBJ2-1 | . | . | TRBV7-9 | ASSLRRGADNEQF
TRBJ1-2 | . | . | TRBV4-2 | ASSAPTQGYYGYT
TRBJ2-5 | . | . | TRBV27 | ASSFGVGQETQY
TRBJ2-3 | . | . | TRBV5-4 | ASSLGTRGTDTQY
TRBJ2-7 | TRBD2 | . | TRBV6-6 | ASRFGLAAYEQY
TRBJ1-4 | . | . | TRBV10-3 | AISESGIPNEKLF
TRBJ2-2 | . | . | TRBV6-5 | ASSSRPTSTGELF
TRBJ2-7 | TRBD1 | . | TRBV5-1 | ASSWGTGREQY
TRBJ1-4 | . | . | TRBV25-1 | ASSNNRIPNEKLF
TRBJ1-2 | . | . | TRBV6-5 | ASGKQGSYGYT
TRBJ2-1 | . | . | TRBV29-1 | SVEGWVRSSYNEQF
TRBJ1-1 | . | few | TRBV5-6 | ASSLRRGARNTEAF
TRBJ1-1 | . | . | TRBV7-9 | ASSLGRWGDTEAF
TRBJ2-3 | TRBD2 | . | TRBV11-2 | ASSLDLAGGGNTQY
TRBJ2-3 | TRBD2 | . | TRBV7-2 | ASSLRGLAGLIDTQY
TRBJ2-1 | TRBD2 | . | TRBV18 | ASGLVAGNYNEQF
TRBJ2-7 | . | medium-sized | TRBV7-9 | ASSFSGTIYEQY
TRBJ2-7 | . | . | TRBV4-1 | ASSQEPRQETYEQY
TRBJ2-7 | TRBD1 | . | TRBV10-1 | ASSGTGVDEQY
TRBJ2-1 | . | . | TRBV11-2 | ATSKGGGHPYGQF
TRBJ1-2 | TRBD1 | . | TRBV14 | ASSQEGARIGYT
TRBJ2-4 | TRBD2 | . | TRBV4-2 | ASSQGTSGGIEKNIQY
TRBJ2-5 | TRBD2 | . | TRBV25-1 | ASSELAEETQY
TRBJ2-7 | TRBD2 | . | TRBV7-8 | ASSTGTSGRVPHEQY
TRBJ1-1 | TRBD1 | . | TRBV7-9 | ASSSLTGSNTEAF
TRBJ1-1 | . | . | TRBV10-3 | AIRGGKDNTEAF
TRBJ2-3 | . | . | TRBV12-5 | ASGMTYDTQY